This T cell receptor (beta chain) was profiled in a study of Ad26.COV2.S vaccination and SARS-CoV-2 variants. Across the study: Intramuscular Ad26.COV2.S at 5x10^10 or 1x10^11 viral particles.

Broader study findings: Comparable non-spike TCR breadth was observed in vaccine and placebo recipients. Responses of spike-specific T cells (both CD8+ and CD4+) reportedly showed substantial breadth after vaccination.

Note on this clone: Antigen: not known.

Treatment defined: 15 to 20 received Ad26.COV2.S at low or high dose, single or two shots; roughly 5 received placebo; per-sample allocation not given. Each sample was drawn 63 days after the first injection (of vaccine or placebo). Libraries were prepared by immunoSEQ multiplex PCR; TCRdb keeps only in-frame clonotypes and omits some of them. The table shows about 390,000 clones, with about 88% occurring only once. This TCR derives from a person aged 18-60 years who received the Ad26.COV2.S COVID-19 vaccine or a placebo. The specimen comprised peripheral blood, sampled in a trial of Ad26.COV2.S vaccine versus placebo.

CDR3 sequence: CASSPISGTGELFF. In DNA, the CDR3 is TGTGCCAGCAGCCCGATCTCAGGGACCGGGGAGCTGTTTTTT. J is TRBJ2-2 and V is TRBV9, with a tentative D call TRBD1 (5 bases). V lost 4 bases and J 5 bases, leaving 12 bases between the germline ends. CDR1 and CDR2 from the germline V gene are SGDLS and YYNGEE. The CDR3 is 14 amino acids.